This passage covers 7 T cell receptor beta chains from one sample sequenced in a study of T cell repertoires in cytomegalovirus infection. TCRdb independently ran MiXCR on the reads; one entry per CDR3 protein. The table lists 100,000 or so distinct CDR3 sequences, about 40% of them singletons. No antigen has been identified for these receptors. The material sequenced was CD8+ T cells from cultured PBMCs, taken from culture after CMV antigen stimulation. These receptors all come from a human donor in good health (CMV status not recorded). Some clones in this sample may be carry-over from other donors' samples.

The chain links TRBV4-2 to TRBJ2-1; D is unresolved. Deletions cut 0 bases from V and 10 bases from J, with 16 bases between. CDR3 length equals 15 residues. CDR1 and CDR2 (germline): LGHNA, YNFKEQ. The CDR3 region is CASSQDLGSPGEQFF. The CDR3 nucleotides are TGTGCCAGCAGCCAAGATTTGGGGTCCCCTGGAGAGCAGTTCTTC.

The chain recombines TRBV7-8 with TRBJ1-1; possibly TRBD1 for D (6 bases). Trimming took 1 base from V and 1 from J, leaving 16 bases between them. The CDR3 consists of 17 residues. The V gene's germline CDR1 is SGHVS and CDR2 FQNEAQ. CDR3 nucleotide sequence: TGTGCCAGCAGCTTAGGGGGGGGGCTCGCCAGGAACACTGAAGCTTTCTTT. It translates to CASSLGGGLARNTEAFF.

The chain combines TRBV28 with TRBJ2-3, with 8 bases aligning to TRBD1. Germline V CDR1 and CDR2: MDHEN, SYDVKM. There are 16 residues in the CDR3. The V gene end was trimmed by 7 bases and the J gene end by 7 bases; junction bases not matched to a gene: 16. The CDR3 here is CASIYRTGSPQHTQYF. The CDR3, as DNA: TGTGCCAGCATCTATAGGACAGGGAGTCCCCAGCATACGCAGTATTTT.

In nucleotides, the CDR3 is TGCAGTGCTAGAGACTCGTTGGGAGTAGATGAGTTCTTC. Amino acid sequence: CSARDSLGVDEFF. This sequence joins TRBV20-1 and TRBJ2-1; maybe TRBD2 (5 bases). This CDR3 contains 13 residues. Trimming took 0 bases from V and 14 from J, leaving 17 bases between them. Germline V gene lookup returns CDR1 DFQATT and CDR2 SNEGSKA (reference sequence).

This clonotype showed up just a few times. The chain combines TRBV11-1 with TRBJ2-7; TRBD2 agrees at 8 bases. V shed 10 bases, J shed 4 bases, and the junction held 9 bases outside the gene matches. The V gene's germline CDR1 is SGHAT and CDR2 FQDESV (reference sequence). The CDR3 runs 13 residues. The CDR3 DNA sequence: TGTGCCACTAGAGCGGGGGCTCAGTACGAGCAGTACTTC. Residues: CATRAGAQYEQYF.

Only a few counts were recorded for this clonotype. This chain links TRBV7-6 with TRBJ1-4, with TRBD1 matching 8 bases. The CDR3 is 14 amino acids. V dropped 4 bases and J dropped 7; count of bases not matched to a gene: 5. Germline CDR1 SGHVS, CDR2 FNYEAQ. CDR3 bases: TGTGCCAGCAGCTCCCCCGACAGGGGTGAAAAACTGTTTTTT. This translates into CASSSPDRGEKLFF.

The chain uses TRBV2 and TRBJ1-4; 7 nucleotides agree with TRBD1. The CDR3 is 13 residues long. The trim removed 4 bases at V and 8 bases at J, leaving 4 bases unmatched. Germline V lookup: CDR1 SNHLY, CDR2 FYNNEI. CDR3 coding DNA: TGTGCCAGCAGTGTGGAGGACAGGGAAAAACTGTTTTTT. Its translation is CASSVEDREKLFF. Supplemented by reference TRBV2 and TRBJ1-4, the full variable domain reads EPEVTQTPSHQVTQMGQEVILRCVPISNHLYFYWYRQILGQKVEFLVSFYNNEISEKSEIFDDQFSVERPDGSNFTLKIRSTKLEDSAMYFCASSVEDREKLFFGSGTQLSVL.